The 17 T cell receptor beta chains below all came from one sample that was sequenced in a study of post-analysis software for immune sequencing data. No antigen has been identified for these receptors. Findings of the study overall: TRBV5-6, TRBV5-1 and TRBV20-1 were among 4 or 5 TRBV segments more frequent in patients than controls.

Unique molecular identifiers were built into the TCR beta cDNA libraries. MiXCR was run by TCRdb on the PCR reads, yielding one entry per CDR3 protein. The sample gives hundreds of thousands of distinct CDR3 sequences, 30% of which show up once; about 0.5% is in the top ten. The sequencing sample was made of blood. The receptors derive from a girl between 10 and 17 years old with multiple sclerosis.

The table lists this clonotype with many counts. J is TRBJ2-3 and V is TRBV4-3; 9 bases map to TRBD1. The CDR3 runs to 15 residues. V was pared by 4 bases and J by 5 bases, with 7 bases of the junction left unmatched. CDR1 is LGHNA, CDR2 YSLEER, per germline. The CDR3 DNA is TGCGCCAGCAGCCTGGGGACAGGGCCCCGAGATACGCAGTATTTT. Encoded protein: CASSLGTGPRDTQYF.

This clonotype appeared a single time. The V call is TRBV5-1, the J call TRBJ2-5; 8 bases are a match to TRBD2. The length of the CDR3 is 14 residues. Trimming removed 4 bases from V and 13 bases from J; junction bases left unmatched: 15. The germline V gene has CDR1 SGHRS and CDR2 YFSETQ. As DNA, the CDR3 is TGCGCCAGCAGCCAGAGCGGGGGACGGGCGATGGTGTACTTC. The encoded protein is CASSQSGGRAMVYF.

The rearrangement uses TRBV28 and TRBJ2-7; 11 bases agree with TRBD1. This CDR3 has 15 amino acids. Germline CDR1 reads MDHEN; CDR2 reads SYDVKM. After removal of 6 bases from V and 2 bases from J, the junction contained 6 bases not matched to a gene. The CDR3 DNA is TGTGCCAGCAGGCCGGACAGGGGGCTTCCCTACGAGCAGTACTTC. Amino acids: CASRPDRGLPYEQYF.

This clonotype has only a few counts. As DNA, the CDR3 is TGTGCCAGCAGCCAAGATAGTAGCGCGGGGGGGTATGATAAGCAGTTCTTC. Its protein is CASSQDSSAGGYDKQFF. The chain joins TRBV4-2 to TRBJ2-1, with TRBD2 matching 9 bases. V was clipped by 0 bases and J by 11 bases; unmatched bases: 14. Germline CDR1 LGHNA, CDR2 YNFKEQ. There are 17 residues in the CDR3.

The V gene is TRBV6-6, the J gene TRBJ2-5; 7 bases align to TRBD2. The CDR3 spans 14 residues. V lost 8 bases, J lost 5 bases, and 11 bases stayed unmatched. Germline values: CDR1 MNHNY, CDR2 SVGAGI (reference sequence). The CDR3 DNA follows: TGTGCCAGCGATCGGGGGACTATGGCCGAGACCCAGTACTTC. Translation gives CASDRGTMAETQYF.

This clonotype was detected only a few times. J is TRBJ2-1 and V is TRBV6-5, with D perhaps matching TRBD2 (6 bases). This CDR3 comprises 15 residues. Germline CDR1 and CDR2: MNHEY and SVGAGI. The V and J ends lost 5 bases and 4 bases respectively, with 15 bases between them. Here the CDR3 reads CASSNLAGTYNEQFF. In nucleotides, the CDR3 is TGTGCCAGCAGTAACCTTGCCGGGACTTACAATGAGCAGTTCTTC.

As for this clonotype: A much larger clone lies a single base off, so this may be a read error. V usage is TRBV7-2 and J usage is TRBJ2-1; TRBD2 matches at 11 bases. Germline-derived CDR1 and CDR2 are SGHTA and FQGNSA. The CDR3 is 15 residues long. CDR3 region: CAGSLALAGGNEQFF. CDR3 bases: TGTGCCGGCAGCTTAGCCCTAGCGGGGGGCAATGAGCAGTTCTTC. The full variable domain, rest sourced from reference TRBV7-2 and TRBJ2-1, is GAGVSQSPSNKVTEKGKDVELRCDPISGHTALYWYRQSLGQGLEFLIYFQGNSAPDKSGLPSDRFSAERTGGSVSTLTIQRTQQEDSAVYLCAGSLALAGGNEQFFGPGTRLTVL.

This clonotype was found a few times. The genes are TRBV11-2 and TRBJ2-7; no clear D gene. V was shortened by 0 bases and J by 2 bases, with 17 bases between the two germline ends. CDR3 length equals 17 residues. In germline, CDR1 is SGHAT, CDR2 FQNNGV. Here the CDR3 DNA reads TGTGCCAGCAGCTTAGATAGGCCTCTCGGGCCACCCTACGAGCAGTACTTC. It yields the protein CASSLDRPLGPPYEQYF.

This clonotype has more than one count but fewer than ten. The rearrangement joins TRBV5-5 to TRBJ2-7; the D gene is possibly TRBD2 (5 bases). The germline CDR1 and CDR2 sequences are SGHKS and YYEKEE (reference sequence). There are 16 residues in the CDR3. The V end was cut by 2 bases, the J end by 2 bases, with 17 bases between. CDR3 region: CASSLYGVKSPYEQYF. In nucleotides, the CDR3 is TGTGCCAGCAGCTTATACGGGGTAAAGAGTCCCTACGAGCAGTACTTC.

The rearrangement links TRBV27 to TRBJ2-1, with D perhaps matching TRBD1 (5 bases). V was clipped by 5 bases and J by 10 bases, with 12 bases between them. From germline, CDR1 is MNHEY and CDR2 SMNVEV (reference sequence). CDR3 length: 12 amino acids. CDR3 in DNA: TGTGCCAGCAGTGCCCGGACAATCGAGCAGTTCTTC. This translates into CASSARTIEQFF.

CDR3 nucleotides: TGTGCCAGCAGCCTAATGCCCCGGGACAGGGGGTCCGGGGAGCTGTTTTTT. This translates into CASSLMPRDRGSGELFF. The chain is built from TRBV7-8 and TRBJ2-2, with TRBD1 matching over 11 bases. The CDR3 contains 17 residues. Germline CDR1 SGHVS, CDR2 FQNEAQ. Trimming took 5 bases from V and 6 from J; bases not matched to a gene: 11.

This clonotype was counted a few times. The chain couples TRBV20-1 to TRBJ2-7; 10 nucleotides match TRBD2. J gave up 10 bases and V 3 bases, and 12 bases lay outside the gene matches. Looked up from germline, CDR1 is DFQATT and CDR2 is SNEGSKA (reference sequence). This CDR3 is 14 amino acids long. This CDR3 reads CSASRLAGVSAQYF. In DNA, the CDR3 is TGCAGTGCTAGTCGCCTAGCGGGAGTATCGGCCCAGTACTTC.

This clonotype has a handful of counts. The CDR3 bases are TGCGCCAGCAGCTTGGTTAGCGGGACTGAGCAGTTCTTC. Amino acid sequence: CASSLVSGTEQFF. The chain uses TRBV5-1 and TRBJ2-1, with 8 bases identical to TRBD2. The CDR3 is made up of 13 amino acids. Per the germline V gene, CDR1 is SGHRS and CDR2 is YFSETQ. V gave up 0 bases and J gave up 9 bases; unmatched junction bases: 2.

The chain carries TRBV10-1 and TRBJ2-1; D might be TRBD2 (5 bases). Trimming removed 5 bases at V and 4 bases at J, with 9 bases between. There are 13 residues in the CDR3. CDR1 WNHNN and CDR2 SYGVQD come from the germline V gene (reference sequence). The CDR3 DNA reads TGCGCCAGCAGTAAGGAGGCTTACAATGAGCAGTTCTTC. Residues: CASSKEAYNEQFF.

This clonotype was detected only a few times. V is TRBV2 and J is TRBJ2-1; unclear D gene. In germline, CDR1 is SNHLY, CDR2 FYNNEI. The CDR3 runs to 20 residues. Trimming took 3 bases from V and 0 from J, leaving 24 bases between them. The CDR3 sequence is CASSEARLGTRKYSYNEQFF. The CDR3 nucleotides read TGTGCCAGCAGTGAGGCCCGTTTGGGTACAAGAAAATACTCCTACAATGAGCAGTTCTTC.

The chain uses TRBV7-8 and TRBJ2-1; 7 bases line up with TRBD2. Germline CDR1 and CDR2: SGHVS and FQNEAQ. The CDR3 is 18 residues long. The trim removed 8 bases at V and 0 bases at J, leaving 16 bases unmatched. This CDR3 is CASYTWLADTSSYNEQFF. The DNA of the CDR3 is TGTGCCAGCTACACATGGCTAGCGGATACAAGCTCCTACAATGAGCAGTTCTTC.

CDR3 DNA: TGTGCCAGCAGTCGAGGGGGGGCTTTCTTT. This translates into CASSRGGAFF. The chain uses TRBV6-1 and TRBJ1-1, with a possible D match to TRBD1 (6 bases). The CDR3 runs 10 residues. V was clipped by 5 bases and J by 11 bases, with 9 bases between them. In germline, CDR1 is MNHNS, CDR2 SASEGT.